Below, 8 T cell receptor beta chains from the same sample are listed, as sequenced in a study of T cell repertoires in cytomegalovirus infection. TCRdb reprocessed the reads via MiXCR and lists one record per CDR3 protein. The sample has about 500,000 distinct CDR3 sequences, 30% to 35% seen once. Their target antigens are unknown. The specimen comprised cultured PBMCs, sampled from culture after CMV antigen stimulation. Every receptor here comes from a human donor in good health (CMV status not recorded). Some clones in this sample may be carry-over from other donors' samples.

This clonotype was counted only a few times. V is TRBV7-9 and J is TRBJ2-7; a possible D gene is TRBD2 (6 bases). Germline V gene sequence: CDR1 SEHNR, CDR2 FQNEAQ (reference sequence). The CDR3 length is 15 residues. Trimming removed 0 bases at V and 1 base at J, with 10 bases between. The CDR3 region is CASSLAGGLSYEQYF. CDR3 coding DNA: TGTGCCAGCAGCTTAGCGGGAGGCCTATCCTACGAGCAGTACTTC.

The rearrangement uses TRBV28 and TRBJ2-4, with TRBD2 matching over 7 bases. Germline lookup yields CDR1 MDHEN and CDR2 SYDVKM. This CDR3 has 18 residues. V lost 3 bases and J lost 0; bases outside the gene matches: 11. The CDR3: CASSLGRAAPIAKNIQYF. In DNA form, the CDR3 reads TGTGCCAGCAGTTTGGGGAGGGCCGCTCCAATAGCCAAAAACATTCAGTACTTC.

The CDR3 nucleotides are TGTGCCACCGGAATATCCTTGGGGGGCGCTTCAGAGACCCAGTACTTC. It encodes CATGISLGGASETQYF. The rearrangement joins TRBV24-1 to TRBJ2-5; the D call may be TRBD1 or TRBD2 (6 bases each). Trimming pared 9 bases from V and 4 bases from J, leaving 23 bases between. The CDR3 is 16 amino acids. Looked up from germline, CDR1 is KGHDR and CDR2 is SFDVKD.

The chain has TRBV12-3 or TRBV12-4 and TRBJ2-7; D remains ambiguous. Deletions cut 6 bases from V and 8 bases from J, with 11 bases between. This CDR3 region has 11 residues. The CDR3 DNA reads as TGTGCCAGCAGCCCAAAAGAGAAGCAGTACTTC. Amino acids: CASSPKEKQYF.

This clonotype showed up just a few times. The chain couples TRBV7-2 to TRBJ2-6; 7 nucleotides align to TRBD2. The trim removed 1 base at V and 0 bases at J, leaving 0 bases unmatched. There are 16 residues in the CDR3. Germline V gives CDR1 SGHTA, CDR2 FQGNSA. CDR3 DNA sequence: TGTGCCAGCAGCTTAGGGACTAGCTCTGGGGCCAACGTCCTGACTTTC. The encoded protein is CASSLGTSSGANVLTF.

The chain combines TRBV11-1 with TRBJ2-1, with 9 bases matching TRBD1. The CDR3 is made up of 16 amino acids. Germline values: CDR1 SGHAT, CDR2 FQDESV (reference sequence). The V gene end was trimmed by 6 bases and the J gene end by 4 bases; junction bases not matched to a gene: 10. As DNA, the CDR3 is TGTGCCAGCAGTCCACGCAGACAGGGGGTGTACAATGAGCAGTTCTTC. As protein: CASSPRRQGVYNEQFF.

This chain joins TRBV30 and TRBJ1-5; D may be TRBD1 (5 bases). The germline V gene has CDR1 GTSNPN and CDR2 SVGIG (reference sequence). V was shortened by 5 bases and J by 4 bases, with 12 bases between the two germline ends. The CDR3 totals 13 residues. DNA of the CDR3: TGTGCCTGGGATAGGGGTGGGAATCAGCCCCAGCATTTT. This sequence encodes CAWDRGGNQPQHF.

The V and J genes are TRBV11-2 and TRBJ2-4, with 12 positions matching TRBD2. Trimming took 5 bases from V and 2 from J; bases not matched to a gene: 10. The CDR3 totals 18 residues. In germline, CDR1 is SGHAT, CDR2 FQNNGV. The CDR3 loop reads CASSVTSGGRIPKNIQYF. In DNA, the CDR3 is TGTGCCAGCAGCGTGACTAGCGGGGGACGTATTCCCAAAAACATTCAGTACTTC.